This record looks at one TCR beta chain sequence and its context. What it binds is not known. PCR amplification relied on 60 Vbeta primers (plus 13 Jbeta primers). Method: immunoSEQ multiplex PCR; TCRdb's copy keeps in-frame clones and lacks some. Found here are 150,000 to 190,000 clones, roughly 82% of them singletons; the top ten hold under 7.5%. V lost 5 bases to trimming and J lost 0 bases, with 13 bases between them. The CDR3 loop spans 16 amino acids. Germline V gene data show CDR1 as SGHVS and CDR2 as FNYEAQ. The sample is drawn from a study of cytomegalovirus exposure and HLA in healthy donors. Study-wide findings and caveats: It was 150 to 200 TCR beta chains that were listed as cytomegalovirus-associated.

This clonotype was obtained from a woman aged 50 to 65 in good health and CMV-seropositive. The gene calls are TRBV7-6 and TRBJ2-2, with a weak D call TRBD1 (6 bases). Sequencing was done on a sample of PBMCs. CDR3 coding DNA: TGTGCCAGCAGCCCCTTCGGACAGACGAACACCGGGGAGCTGTTTTTT. It is translated as CASSPFGQTNTGELFF.